This is a list of T cell receptor beta chains from one sample in a study of blood T cell repertoires in COVID-19. The data were produced by immunoSEQ multiplex PCR, yet TCRdb's version contains in-frame clones alone and is incomplete. The data hold 210,000 or so clones, with 75% to 85% observed a single time. Sequenced material: peripheral blood. The receptors here all came from a man aged 50 or older with COVID-19, enrolled during active disease. Both conserved end residues are part of each CDR3. The D gene is left open where the match is weak. The size of a clone is reported for some rows only, either as once, few or many, or as a class for expanded clones.

d_gene	v_gene	j_gene	abundance	CDR3aa	CDR3nt
.	TRBV19	TRBJ2-5	.	CASSMHSGLETQYF	TGTGCCAGTAGTATGCACTCCGGGTTGGAGACCCAGTACTTC
TRBD1	TRBV5-4	TRBJ2-5	.	CASSSGQGGETQYF	TGTGCCAGCAGCTCGGGACAGGGAGGGGAGACCCAGTACTTC
TRBD1	TRBV30	TRBJ1-6	.	CAWSPTGTGFNSPLHF	TGTGCCTGGAGTCCGACCGGGACAGGGTTTAATTCACCCCTCCACTTT
TRBD1	TRBV11-3	TRBJ2-2	.	CASSPRTGGDTGELFF	TGTGCCAGCAGCCCCCGGACAGGGGGCGACACCGGGGAGCTGTTTTTT
TRBD1	TRBV9	TRBJ1-2	.	CASSVLGQGSSNYGYTF	TGTGCCAGCAGCGTCCTGGGACAGGGGTCTTCTAACTATGGCTACACCTTC
.	TRBV2	TRBJ2-5	.	CASRVTSGMKTQYF	TGTGCCAGCAGGGTGACGTCGGGGATGAAGACCCAGTACTTC
TRBD1	TRBV14	TRBJ1-2	.	CASSQEVAGGYGYTF	TGTGCCAGCAGCCAAGAGGTAGCAGGGGGCTATGGCTACACCTTC
.	TRBV12-3/TRBV12-4	TRBJ1-2	few	CASSFGPIYGYTF	TGTGCCAGCAGTTTTGGGCCTATTTATGGCTACACCTTC
TRBD1	TRBV5-1	TRBJ2-1	few	CASSLGQVDEQFF	TGCGCCAGCAGCCTCGGACAGGTGGATGAGCAGTTCTTC
TRBD2	TRBV4-1	TRBJ2-1	few	CASSQDEASGAYNEQFF	TGCGCCAGCAGCCAAGATGAGGCTAGCGGAGCTTACAATGAGCAGTTCTTC
.	TRBV20-1	TRBJ2-5	.	CSASPPTGLMETQYF	TGCAGTGCTAGTCCCCCTACAGGGCTTATGGAGACCCAGTACTTC
.	TRBV3-1/TRBV3-2	TRBJ2-1	.	CASSQVMLSGDNEQFF	TGTGCCAGCAGCCAAGTAATGCTGTCGGGGGACAATGAGCAGTTCTTC
.	TRBV4-1	TRBJ2-7	few	CASSQSNGVEQYF	TGCGCCAGCAGCCAATCTAACGGGGTTGAGCAGTACTTC
.	TRBV6-2/TRBV6-3	TRBJ2-7	.	CASSQGSEQYF	TGTGCCAGCAGTCAGGGAAGCGAGCAGTACTTC
.	TRBV1	TRBJ2-7	.	CTSSQENSGGFPSYEQYF	TGCACCAGCAGCCAAGAGAACAGCGGGGGGTTTCCCTCCTACGAGCAGTACTTC
TRBD2	TRBV5-4	TRBJ2-3	.	CASSLVASGSTQYF	TGTGCCAGCAGCTTGGTGGCTAGCGGGTCGACGCAGTATTTT
TRBD2	TRBV10-2	TRBJ2-7	.	CASSGGGAYEQYF	TGCGCCAGCTCGGGCGGGGGGGCCTACGAGCAGTACTTC
.	TRBV18	TRBJ2-7	.	CASSPLSDRSYEQYF	TGTGCCAGCTCACCTTTGTCCGACAGATCCTACGAGCAGTACTTC
.	TRBV5-4	TRBJ1-4	.	CASSYRRGSNEKLFF	TGTGCCAGCAGCTACCGTCGGGGGTCTAATGAAAAACTGTTTTTT
.	TRBV4-2	TRBJ2-2	.	CASSQEPRQVFRTGELFF	TGTGCCAGCAGCCAGGAACCCCGACAGGTTTTTAGGACCGGGGAGCTGTTTTTT
TRBD1	TRBV7-9	TRBJ1-2	.	CASSLMTGSNGYTF	TGTGCCAGCAGCTTGATGACAGGGTCCAATGGCTACACCTTC
.	TRBV18	TRBJ1-1	.	CASSPSGTEAFF	TGTGCCAGCTCACCTTCAGGTACTGAAGCTTTCTTT
TRBD1	TRBV7-9	TRBJ2-3	.	CAQGDLTDTQYF	TGTGCCCAGGGGGACCTCACAGATACGCAGTATTTT
.	TRBV6-2/TRBV6-3	TRBJ1-1	many	CASSYSSENTEAFF	TGTGCCAGCAGTTACTCCTCAGAGAACACTGAAGCTTTCTTT
TRBD1	TRBV4-2	TRBJ2-7	.	CASSHGQGAYEQYF	TGTGCCAGCAGCCATGGTCAGGGGGCGTACGAGCAGTACTTC
.	TRBV7-2	TRBJ2-7	.	CASSLWSQNYEQYF	TGTGCCAGCAGCTTATGGTCACAGAATTACGAGCAGTACTTC
TRBD2	TRBV27	TRBJ2-7	.	CASIKTSGPSYEQYF	TGTGCCAGCATCAAGACTAGCGGGCCCTCCTACGAGCAGTACTTC
.	TRBV9	TRBJ1-1	.	CASSVGQGKDTEAFF	TGTGCCAGCAGCGTAGGGCAGGGGAAGGATACTGAAGCTTTCTTT
.	TRBV6-5	TRBJ1-5	.	CASSPGQGGGPQHF	TGTGCCAGCAGCCCAGGACAAGGCGGTGGGCCCCAGCATTTT
.	TRBV6-1	TRBJ1-1	.	CASSEGPNTEAFF	TGTGCCAGCAGTGAAGGGCCGAACACTGAAGCTTTCTTT
.	TRBV2	TRBJ1-1	.	CASSAPSLPEAFF	TGTGCCAGCAGTGCCCCCTCACTTCCTGAAGCTTTCTTT
.	TRBV9	TRBJ2-5	.	CASSVAGAVVETQYF	TGTGCCAGCAGCGTAGCTGGGGCGGTGGTAGAGACCCAGTACTTC
TRBD1	TRBV6-5	TRBJ2-1	.	CASSQDRGRYNEQFF	TGTGCCAGCAGCCAAGACAGGGGGAGATACAATGAGCAGTTCTTC
.	TRBV11-2	TRBJ2-1	.	CASSLTVGGEQFF	TGTGCCAGCAGCTTAACGGTCGGCGGTGAGCAGTTCTTC
TRBD1	TRBV7-6	TRBJ2-2	.	CASSAGQVMNTGELFF	TGTGCCAGCAGCGCGGGACAGGTCATGAACACCGGGGAGCTGTTTTTT
.	TRBV6-5	TRBJ2-7	.	CASSLGRRQSSYEQYF	TGTGCCAGCAGTTTGGGGAGGCGGCAGAGCTCCTACGAGCAGTACTTC
.	TRBV2	TRBJ2-6	few	CASKELSGANVLTF	TGTGCCAGCAAAGAACTTTCTGGGGCCAACGTCCTGACTTTC
.	TRBV5-1	TRBJ1-1	.	CASSTTGLTEAFF	TGCGCCAGCAGTACCACAGGGCTCACTGAAGCTTTCTTT
TRBD1	TRBV6-5	TRBJ1-2	once	CASSTDRGPLYGYTF	TGTGCCAGCAGTACGGACAGGGGGCCACTATACGGCTACACCTTC
TRBD1	TRBV27	TRBJ2-1	.	CASMNARTGKISSYNEQFF	TGTGCCAGCATGAACGCTCGGACAGGGAAGATTAGTTCCTACAATGAGCAGTTCTTC